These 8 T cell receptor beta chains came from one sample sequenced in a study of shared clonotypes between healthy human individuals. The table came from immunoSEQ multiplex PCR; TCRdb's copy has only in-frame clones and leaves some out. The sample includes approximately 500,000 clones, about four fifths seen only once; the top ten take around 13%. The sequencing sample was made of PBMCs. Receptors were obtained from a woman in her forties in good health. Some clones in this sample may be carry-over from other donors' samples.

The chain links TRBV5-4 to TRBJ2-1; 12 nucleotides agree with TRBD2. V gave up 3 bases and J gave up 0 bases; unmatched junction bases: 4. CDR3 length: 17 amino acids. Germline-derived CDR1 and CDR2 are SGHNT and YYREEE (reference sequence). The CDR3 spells CASSSGLAGSSYNEQFF. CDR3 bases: TGTGCCAGCAGCTCCGGACTAGCGGGGAGCTCCTACAATGAGCAGTTCTTC.

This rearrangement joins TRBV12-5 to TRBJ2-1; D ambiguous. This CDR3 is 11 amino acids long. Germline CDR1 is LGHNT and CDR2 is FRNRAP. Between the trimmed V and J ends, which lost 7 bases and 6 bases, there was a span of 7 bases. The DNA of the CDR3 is TGTGCTAGTGCTACCCCCAATGAGCAGTTCTTC. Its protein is CASATPNEQFF. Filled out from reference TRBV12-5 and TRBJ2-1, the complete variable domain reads DARVTQTPRHKVTEMGQEVTMRCQPILGHNTVFWYRQTMMQGLELLAYFRNRAPLDDSGMPKDRFSAEMPDATLATLKIQPSEPRDSAVYFCASATPNEQFFGPGTRLTVL.

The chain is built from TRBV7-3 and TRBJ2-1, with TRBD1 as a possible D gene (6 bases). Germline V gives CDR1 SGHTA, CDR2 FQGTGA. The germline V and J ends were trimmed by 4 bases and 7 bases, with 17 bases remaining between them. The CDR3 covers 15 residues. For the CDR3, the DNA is TGTGCCAGCAGCTCCAGGGGCGCCTCACAGAATGAGCAGTTCTTC. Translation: CASSSRGASQNEQFF.

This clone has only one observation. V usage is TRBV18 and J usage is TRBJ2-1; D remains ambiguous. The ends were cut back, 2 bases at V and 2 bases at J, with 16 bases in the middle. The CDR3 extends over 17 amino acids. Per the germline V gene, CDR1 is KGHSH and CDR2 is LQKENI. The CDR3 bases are TGTGCCAGCTCACCAGAGACAACCTTTCCTCCCTACAATGAGCAGTTCTTC. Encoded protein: CASSPETTFPPYNEQFF. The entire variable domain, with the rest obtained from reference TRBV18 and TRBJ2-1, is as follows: NAGVMQNPRHLVRRRGQEARLRCSPMKGHSHVYWYRQLPEEGLKFMVYLQKENIIDESGMPKERFSAEFPKEGPSILRIQQVVRGDSAAYFCASSPETTFPPYNEQFFGPGTRLTVL.

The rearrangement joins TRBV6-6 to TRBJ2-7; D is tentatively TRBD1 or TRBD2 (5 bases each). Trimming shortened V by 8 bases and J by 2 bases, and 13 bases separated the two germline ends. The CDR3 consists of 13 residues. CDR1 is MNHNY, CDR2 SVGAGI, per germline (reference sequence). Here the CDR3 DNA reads TGTGCCAGCGGACTGACAGCCACCTACGAGCAGTACTTC. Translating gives CASGLTATYEQYF.

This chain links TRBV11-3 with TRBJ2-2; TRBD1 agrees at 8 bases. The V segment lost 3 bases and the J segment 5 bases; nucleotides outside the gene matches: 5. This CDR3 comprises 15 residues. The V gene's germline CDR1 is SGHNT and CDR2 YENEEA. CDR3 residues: CASSFRQGNTGELFF. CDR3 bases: TGTGCCAGCAGCTTCCGACAGGGGAATACCGGGGAGCTGTTTTTT.

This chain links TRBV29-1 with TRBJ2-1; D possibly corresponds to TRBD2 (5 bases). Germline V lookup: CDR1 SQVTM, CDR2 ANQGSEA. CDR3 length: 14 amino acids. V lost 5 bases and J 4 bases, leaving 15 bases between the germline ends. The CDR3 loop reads CSVSEWRSYNEQFF. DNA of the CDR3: TGCAGCGTTTCCGAGTGGAGGTCGTACAATGAGCAGTTCTTC.

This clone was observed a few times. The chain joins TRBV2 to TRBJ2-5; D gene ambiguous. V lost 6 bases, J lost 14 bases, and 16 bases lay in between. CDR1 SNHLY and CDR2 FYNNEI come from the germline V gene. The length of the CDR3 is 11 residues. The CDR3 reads CASSYQASRYF. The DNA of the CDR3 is TGTGCCAGCAGCTATCAGGCCTCGCGATACTTC.